The subject of this entry is one T cell receptor beta chain. Assay: immunoSEQ multiplex PCR; the TCRdb copy retains only in-frame clones and omits some. The sample has around 330,000 clones; 89% are singletons. The source of the sample is a study of blood T cell repertoires in COVID-19. Background on the study: Sample material is recorded as cDNA or gDNA derived from T cells, B-cell-depleted T cells, or PBMCs.

The ends lost 6 bases at V and 0 bases at J; junction bases unmatched: 5. This CDR3 contains 16 residues. Germline V lookup: CDR1 LNHDA, CDR2 SQIVND (reference sequence). The chain combines TRBV19 with TRBJ1-6, with TRBD1 matching 7 bases. The receptor's source is a woman aged 40 to 55 who had recovered from COVID-19. Sequencing was done on a sample of PBMCs or T cells enriched from blood (not recorded which). This CDR3 reads CASRGTASSYNSPLHF. In DNA, the CDR3 is TGTGCCAGTAGGGGGACAGCAAGCTCCTATAATTCACCCCTCCACTTT.